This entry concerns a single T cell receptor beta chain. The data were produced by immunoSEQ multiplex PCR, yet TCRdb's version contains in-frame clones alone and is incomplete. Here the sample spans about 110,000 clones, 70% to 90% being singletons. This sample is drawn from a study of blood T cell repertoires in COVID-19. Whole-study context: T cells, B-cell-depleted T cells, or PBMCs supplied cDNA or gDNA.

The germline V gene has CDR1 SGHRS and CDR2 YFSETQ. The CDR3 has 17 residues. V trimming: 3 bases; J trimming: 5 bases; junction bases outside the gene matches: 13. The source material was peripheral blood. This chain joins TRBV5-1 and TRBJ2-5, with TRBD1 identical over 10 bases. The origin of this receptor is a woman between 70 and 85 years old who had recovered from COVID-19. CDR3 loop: CASSSPTGGGDGETQYF. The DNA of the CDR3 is TGCGCCAGCAGCTCCCCGACAGGGGGCGGGGATGGGGAGACCCAGTACTTC.